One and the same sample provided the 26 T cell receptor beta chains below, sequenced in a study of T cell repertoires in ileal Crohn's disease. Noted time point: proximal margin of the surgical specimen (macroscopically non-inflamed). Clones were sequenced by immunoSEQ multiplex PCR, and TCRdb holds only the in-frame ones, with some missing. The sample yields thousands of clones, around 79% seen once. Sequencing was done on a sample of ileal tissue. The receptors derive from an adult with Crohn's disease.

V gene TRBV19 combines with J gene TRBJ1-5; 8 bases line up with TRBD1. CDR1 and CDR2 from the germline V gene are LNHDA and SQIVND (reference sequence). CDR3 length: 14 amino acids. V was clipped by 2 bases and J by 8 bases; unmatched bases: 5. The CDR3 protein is CASSIQGAAEPQHF. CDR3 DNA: TGTGCCAGTAGTATACAGGGGGCTGCAGAGCCCCAGCATTTT.

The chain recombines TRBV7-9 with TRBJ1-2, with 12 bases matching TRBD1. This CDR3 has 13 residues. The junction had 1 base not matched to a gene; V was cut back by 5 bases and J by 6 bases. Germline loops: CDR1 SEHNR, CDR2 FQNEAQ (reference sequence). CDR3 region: CASSGTGGNGYTF. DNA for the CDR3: TGTGCCAGCAGCGGGACAGGGGGCAATGGCTACACCTTC.

Here the CDR3 DNA reads TGTGCCAGCGCAGGGTTTAGCAATCAGCCCCAGCATTTT. Residues: CASAGFSNQPQHF. The chain has TRBV25-1 and TRBJ1-5; TRBD1 is a possible D gene (5 bases). The ends were cut back, 8 bases at V and 0 bases at J, with 8 bases in the middle. Germline CDR1 reads MGHDK; CDR2 reads SYGVNS. The CDR3 consists of 13 residues.

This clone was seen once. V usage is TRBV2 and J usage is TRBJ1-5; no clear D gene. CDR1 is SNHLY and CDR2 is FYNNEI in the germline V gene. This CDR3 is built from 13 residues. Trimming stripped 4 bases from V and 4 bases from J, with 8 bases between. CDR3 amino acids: CASSADGNQPQHF. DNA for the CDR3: TGTGCCAGCAGTGCGGACGGGAATCAGCCCCAGCATTTT.

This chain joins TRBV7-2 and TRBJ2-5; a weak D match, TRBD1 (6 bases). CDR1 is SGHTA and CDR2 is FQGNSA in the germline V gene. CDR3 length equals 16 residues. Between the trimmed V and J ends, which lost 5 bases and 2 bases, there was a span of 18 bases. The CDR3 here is CASSRGQGGRQETQYF. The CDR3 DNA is TGTGCCAGCAGCCGAGGTCAAGGGGGTCGACAAGAGACCCAGTACTTC. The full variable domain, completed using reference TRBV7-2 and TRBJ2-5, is GAGVSQSPSNKVTEKGKDVELRCDPISGHTALYWYRQSLGQGLEFLIYFQGNSAPDKSGLPSDRFSAERTGGSVSTLTIQRTQQEDSAVYLCASSRGQGGRQETQYFGPGTRLLVL.

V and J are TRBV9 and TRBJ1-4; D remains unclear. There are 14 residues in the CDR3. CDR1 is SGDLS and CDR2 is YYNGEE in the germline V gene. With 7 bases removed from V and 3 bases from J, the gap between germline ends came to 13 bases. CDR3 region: CASSSPGSNEKLFF. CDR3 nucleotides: TGTGCCAGCTCTTCCCCCGGGTCTAATGAAAAACTGTTTTTT.

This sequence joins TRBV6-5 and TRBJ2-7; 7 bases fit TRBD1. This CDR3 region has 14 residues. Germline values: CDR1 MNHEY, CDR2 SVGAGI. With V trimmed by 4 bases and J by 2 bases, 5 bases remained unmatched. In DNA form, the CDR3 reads TGTGCCAGCAGTTGGGACAGCTCCACCTACGAGCAGTACTTC. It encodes CASSWDSSTYEQYF.

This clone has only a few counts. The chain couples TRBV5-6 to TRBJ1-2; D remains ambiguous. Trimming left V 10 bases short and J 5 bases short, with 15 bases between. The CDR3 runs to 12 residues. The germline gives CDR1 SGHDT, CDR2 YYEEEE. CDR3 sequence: CAPMGKPYGYTF. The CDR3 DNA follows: TGTGCCCCTATGGGTAAGCCTTATGGCTACACCTTC. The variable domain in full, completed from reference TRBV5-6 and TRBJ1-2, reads DAGVTQSPTHLIKTRGQQVTLRCSPKSGHDTVSWYQQALGQGPQFIFQYYEEEERQRGNFPDRFSGHQFPNYSSELNVNALLLGDSALYLCAPMGKPYGYTFGSGTRLTVV.

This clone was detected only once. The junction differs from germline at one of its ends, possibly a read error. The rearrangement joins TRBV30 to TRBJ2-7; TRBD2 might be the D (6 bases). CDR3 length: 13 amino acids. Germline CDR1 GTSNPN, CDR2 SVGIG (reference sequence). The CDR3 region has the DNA TGTGCCTGGAGTAGGGAGGCGGGTCGGGTCAATGTCTTC. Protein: CAWSREAGRVNVF. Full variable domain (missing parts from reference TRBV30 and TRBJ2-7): SQTIHQWPATLVQPVGSPLSLECTVEGTSNPNLYWYRQAAGRGLQLLFYSVGIGQISSEVPQNLSASRPQDRQFILSSKKLLLSDSGFYLCAWSREAGRVNVFGPGTRLTVT.

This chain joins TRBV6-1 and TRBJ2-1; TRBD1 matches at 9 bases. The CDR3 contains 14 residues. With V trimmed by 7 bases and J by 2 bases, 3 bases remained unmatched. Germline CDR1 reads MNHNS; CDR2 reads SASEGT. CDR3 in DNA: TGTGCCAGCAACCGACAGGGGGCCTACAATGAGCAGTTCTTC. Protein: CASNRQGAYNEQFF.

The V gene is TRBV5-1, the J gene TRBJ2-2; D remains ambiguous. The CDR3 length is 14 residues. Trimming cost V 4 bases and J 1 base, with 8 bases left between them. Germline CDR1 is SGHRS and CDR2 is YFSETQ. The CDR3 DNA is TGCGCCAGCAGCCTGCTTGTGAACACCGGGGAGCTGTTTTTT. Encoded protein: CASSLLVNTGELFF.

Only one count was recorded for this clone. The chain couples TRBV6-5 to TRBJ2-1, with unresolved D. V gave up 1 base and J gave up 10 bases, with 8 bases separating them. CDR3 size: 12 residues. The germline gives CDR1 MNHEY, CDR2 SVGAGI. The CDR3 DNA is TGTGCCAGCAGTTACTTGGGCGGAGAGCAGTTCTTC. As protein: CASSYLGGEQFF.

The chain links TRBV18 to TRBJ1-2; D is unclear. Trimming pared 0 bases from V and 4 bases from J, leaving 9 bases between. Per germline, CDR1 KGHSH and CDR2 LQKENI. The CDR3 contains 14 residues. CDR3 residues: CASSPPVIAYGYTF. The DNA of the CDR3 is TGTGCCAGCTCACCACCGGTGATCGCCTATGGCTACACCTTC. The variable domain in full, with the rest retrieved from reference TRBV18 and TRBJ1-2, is NAGVMQNPRHLVRRRGQEARLRCSPMKGHSHVYWYRQLPEEGLKFMVYLQKENIIDESGMPKERFSAEFPKEGPSILRIQQVVRGDSAAYFCASSPPVIAYGYTFGSGTRLTVV.

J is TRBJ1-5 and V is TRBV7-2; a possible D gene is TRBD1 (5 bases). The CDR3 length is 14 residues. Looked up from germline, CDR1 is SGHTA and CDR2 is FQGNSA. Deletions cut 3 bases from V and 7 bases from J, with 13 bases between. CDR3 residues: CASSFGGYGQPQHF. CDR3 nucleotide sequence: TGTGCCAGCAGCTTCGGGGGATATGGACAGCCCCAGCATTTT.

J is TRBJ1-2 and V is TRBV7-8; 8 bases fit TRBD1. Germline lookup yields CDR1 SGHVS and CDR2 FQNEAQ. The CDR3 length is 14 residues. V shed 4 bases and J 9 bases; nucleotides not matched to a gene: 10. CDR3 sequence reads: CASSSPPGQGSYTF. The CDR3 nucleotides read TGTGCCAGCAGCTCGCCCCCCGGACAGGGCAGCTACACCTTC.

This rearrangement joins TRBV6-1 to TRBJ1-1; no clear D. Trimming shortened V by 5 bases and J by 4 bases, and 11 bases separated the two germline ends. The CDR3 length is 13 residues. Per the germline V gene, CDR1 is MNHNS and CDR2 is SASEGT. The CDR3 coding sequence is TGTGCCAGCAGTCTGTGGACCGGCACTGAAGCTTTCTTT. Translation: CASSLWTGTEAFF.

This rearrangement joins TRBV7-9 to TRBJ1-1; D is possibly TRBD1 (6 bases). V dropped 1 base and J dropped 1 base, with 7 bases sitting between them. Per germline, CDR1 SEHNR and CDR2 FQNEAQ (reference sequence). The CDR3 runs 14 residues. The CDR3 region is CASSLGGGNTEAFF. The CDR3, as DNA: TGTGCCAGCAGCTTAGGAGGGGGGAACACTGAAGCTTTCTTT.

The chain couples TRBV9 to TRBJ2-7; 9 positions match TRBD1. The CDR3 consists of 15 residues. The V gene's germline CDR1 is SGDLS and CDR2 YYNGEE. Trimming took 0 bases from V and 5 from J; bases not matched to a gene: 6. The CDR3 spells CASSVERQGDHEQYF. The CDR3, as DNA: TGTGCCAGCAGCGTAGAGCGACAGGGGGACCACGAGCAGTACTTC. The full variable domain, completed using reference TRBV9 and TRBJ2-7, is DSGVTQTPKHLITATGQRVTLRCSPRSGDLSVYWYQQSLDQGLQFLIQYYNGEERAKGNILERFSAQQFPDLHSELNLSSLELGDSALYFCASSVERQGDHEQYFGPGTRLTVT.

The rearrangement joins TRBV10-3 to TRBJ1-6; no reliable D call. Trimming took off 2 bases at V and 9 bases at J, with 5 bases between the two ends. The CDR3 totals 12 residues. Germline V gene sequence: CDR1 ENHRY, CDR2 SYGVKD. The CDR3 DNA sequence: TGTGCCATCAGTGAGCCCACTTCACCCCTCCACTTT. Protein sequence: CAISEPTSPLHF.

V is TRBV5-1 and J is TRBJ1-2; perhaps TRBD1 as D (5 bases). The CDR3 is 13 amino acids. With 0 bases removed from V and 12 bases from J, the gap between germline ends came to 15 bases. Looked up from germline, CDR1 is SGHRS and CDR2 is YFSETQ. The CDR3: CASSLEAKGRNTF. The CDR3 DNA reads TGCGCCAGCAGCTTGGAGGCGAAGGGGCGGAACACCTTC.

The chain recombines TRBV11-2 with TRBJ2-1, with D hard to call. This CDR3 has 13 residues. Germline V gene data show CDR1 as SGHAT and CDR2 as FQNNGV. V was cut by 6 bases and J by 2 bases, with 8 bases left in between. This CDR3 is CASRLSPYNEQFF. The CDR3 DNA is TGTGCCAGCAGGCTATCCCCCTACAATGAGCAGTTCTTC.

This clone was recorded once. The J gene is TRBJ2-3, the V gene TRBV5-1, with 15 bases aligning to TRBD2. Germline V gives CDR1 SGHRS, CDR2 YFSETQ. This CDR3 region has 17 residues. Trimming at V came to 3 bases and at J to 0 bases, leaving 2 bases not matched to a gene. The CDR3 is CASSSGTSGGSTDTQYF. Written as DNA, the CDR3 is TGCGCCAGCAGCTCGGGGACTAGCGGGGGGAGCACAGATACGCAGTATTTT.

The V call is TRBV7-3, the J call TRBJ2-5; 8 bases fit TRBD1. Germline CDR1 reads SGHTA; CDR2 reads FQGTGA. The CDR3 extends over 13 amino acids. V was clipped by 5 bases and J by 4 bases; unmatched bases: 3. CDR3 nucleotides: TGTGCCAGCAGCGCCGGACAGGGAGAGACCCAGTACTTC. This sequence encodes CASSAGQGETQYF.

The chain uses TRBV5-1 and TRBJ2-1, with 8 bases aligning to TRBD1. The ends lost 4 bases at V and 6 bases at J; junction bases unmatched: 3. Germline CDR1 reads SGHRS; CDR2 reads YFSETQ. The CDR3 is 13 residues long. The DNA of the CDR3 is TGCGCCAGCAGCAAGGACAGGGTCAATGAGCAGTTCTTC. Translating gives CASSKDRVNEQFF.

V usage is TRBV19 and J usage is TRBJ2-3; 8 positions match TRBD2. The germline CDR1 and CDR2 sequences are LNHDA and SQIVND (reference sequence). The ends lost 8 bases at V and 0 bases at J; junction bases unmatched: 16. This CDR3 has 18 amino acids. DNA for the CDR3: TGTGCCAGTCTCAGCGGGAGCTCAGGGACTTCTAGCACAGATACGCAGTATTTT. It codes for CASLSGSSGTSSTDTQYF.

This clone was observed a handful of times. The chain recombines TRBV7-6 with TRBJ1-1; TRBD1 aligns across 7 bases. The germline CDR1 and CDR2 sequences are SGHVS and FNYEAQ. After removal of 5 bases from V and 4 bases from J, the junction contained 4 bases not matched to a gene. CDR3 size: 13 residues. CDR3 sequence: CASSGGQRTEAFF. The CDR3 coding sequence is TGTGCCAGCAGCGGGGGACAGCGCACTGAAGCTTTCTTT.